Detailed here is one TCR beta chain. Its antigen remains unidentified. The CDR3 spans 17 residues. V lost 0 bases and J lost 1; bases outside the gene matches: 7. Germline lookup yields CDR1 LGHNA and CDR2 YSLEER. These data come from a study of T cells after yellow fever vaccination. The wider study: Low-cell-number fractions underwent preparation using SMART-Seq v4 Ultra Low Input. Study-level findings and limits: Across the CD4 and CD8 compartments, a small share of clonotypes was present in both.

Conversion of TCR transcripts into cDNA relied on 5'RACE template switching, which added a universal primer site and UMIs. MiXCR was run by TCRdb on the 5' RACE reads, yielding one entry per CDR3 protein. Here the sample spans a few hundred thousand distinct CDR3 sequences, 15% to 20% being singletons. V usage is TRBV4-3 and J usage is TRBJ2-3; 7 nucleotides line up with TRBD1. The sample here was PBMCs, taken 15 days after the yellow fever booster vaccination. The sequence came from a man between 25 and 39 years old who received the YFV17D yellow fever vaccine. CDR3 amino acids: CASSQDLLGTGTDTQYF. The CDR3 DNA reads TGCGCCAGCAGCCAAGATCTACTTGGGACAGGCACAGATACGCAGTATTTT.